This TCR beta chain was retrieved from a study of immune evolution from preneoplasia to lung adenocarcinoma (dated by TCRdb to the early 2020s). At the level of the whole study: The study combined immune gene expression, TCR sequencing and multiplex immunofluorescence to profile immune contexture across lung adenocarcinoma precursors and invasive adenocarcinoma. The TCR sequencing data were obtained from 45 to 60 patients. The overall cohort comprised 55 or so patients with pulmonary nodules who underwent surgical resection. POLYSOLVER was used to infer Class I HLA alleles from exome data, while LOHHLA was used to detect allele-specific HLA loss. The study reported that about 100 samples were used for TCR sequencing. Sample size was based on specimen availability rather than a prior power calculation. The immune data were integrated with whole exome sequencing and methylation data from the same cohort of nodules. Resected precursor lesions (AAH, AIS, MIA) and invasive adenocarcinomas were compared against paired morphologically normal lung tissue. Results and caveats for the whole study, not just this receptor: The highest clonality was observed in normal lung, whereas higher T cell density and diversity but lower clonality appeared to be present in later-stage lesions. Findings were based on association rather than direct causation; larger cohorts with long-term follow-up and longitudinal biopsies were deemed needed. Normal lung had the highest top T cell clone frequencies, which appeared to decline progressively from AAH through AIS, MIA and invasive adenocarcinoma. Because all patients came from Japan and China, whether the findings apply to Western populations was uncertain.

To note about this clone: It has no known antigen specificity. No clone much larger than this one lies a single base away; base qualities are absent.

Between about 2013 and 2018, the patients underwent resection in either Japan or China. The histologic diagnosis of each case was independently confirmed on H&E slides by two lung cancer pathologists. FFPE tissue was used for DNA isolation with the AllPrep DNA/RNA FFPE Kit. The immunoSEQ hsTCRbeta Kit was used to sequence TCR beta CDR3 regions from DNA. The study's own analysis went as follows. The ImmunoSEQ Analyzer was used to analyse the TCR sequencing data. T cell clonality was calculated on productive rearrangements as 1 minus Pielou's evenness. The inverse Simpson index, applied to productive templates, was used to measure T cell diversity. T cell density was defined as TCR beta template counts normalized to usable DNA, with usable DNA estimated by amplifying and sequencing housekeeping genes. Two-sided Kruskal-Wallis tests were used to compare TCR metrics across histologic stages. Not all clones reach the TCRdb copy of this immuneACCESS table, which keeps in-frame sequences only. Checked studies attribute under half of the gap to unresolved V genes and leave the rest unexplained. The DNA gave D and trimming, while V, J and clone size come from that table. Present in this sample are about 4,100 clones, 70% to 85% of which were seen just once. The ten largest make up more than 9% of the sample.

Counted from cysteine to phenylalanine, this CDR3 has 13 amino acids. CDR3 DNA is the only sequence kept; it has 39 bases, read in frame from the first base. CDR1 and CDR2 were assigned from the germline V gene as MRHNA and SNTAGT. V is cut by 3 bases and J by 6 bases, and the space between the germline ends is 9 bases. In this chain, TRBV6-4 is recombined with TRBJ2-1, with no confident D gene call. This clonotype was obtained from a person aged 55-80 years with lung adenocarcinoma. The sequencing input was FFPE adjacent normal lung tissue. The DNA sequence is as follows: TGTGCCAGCAGTGAAGGACCCAGCAATGAGCAGTTCTTC. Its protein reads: CASSEGPSNEQFF.